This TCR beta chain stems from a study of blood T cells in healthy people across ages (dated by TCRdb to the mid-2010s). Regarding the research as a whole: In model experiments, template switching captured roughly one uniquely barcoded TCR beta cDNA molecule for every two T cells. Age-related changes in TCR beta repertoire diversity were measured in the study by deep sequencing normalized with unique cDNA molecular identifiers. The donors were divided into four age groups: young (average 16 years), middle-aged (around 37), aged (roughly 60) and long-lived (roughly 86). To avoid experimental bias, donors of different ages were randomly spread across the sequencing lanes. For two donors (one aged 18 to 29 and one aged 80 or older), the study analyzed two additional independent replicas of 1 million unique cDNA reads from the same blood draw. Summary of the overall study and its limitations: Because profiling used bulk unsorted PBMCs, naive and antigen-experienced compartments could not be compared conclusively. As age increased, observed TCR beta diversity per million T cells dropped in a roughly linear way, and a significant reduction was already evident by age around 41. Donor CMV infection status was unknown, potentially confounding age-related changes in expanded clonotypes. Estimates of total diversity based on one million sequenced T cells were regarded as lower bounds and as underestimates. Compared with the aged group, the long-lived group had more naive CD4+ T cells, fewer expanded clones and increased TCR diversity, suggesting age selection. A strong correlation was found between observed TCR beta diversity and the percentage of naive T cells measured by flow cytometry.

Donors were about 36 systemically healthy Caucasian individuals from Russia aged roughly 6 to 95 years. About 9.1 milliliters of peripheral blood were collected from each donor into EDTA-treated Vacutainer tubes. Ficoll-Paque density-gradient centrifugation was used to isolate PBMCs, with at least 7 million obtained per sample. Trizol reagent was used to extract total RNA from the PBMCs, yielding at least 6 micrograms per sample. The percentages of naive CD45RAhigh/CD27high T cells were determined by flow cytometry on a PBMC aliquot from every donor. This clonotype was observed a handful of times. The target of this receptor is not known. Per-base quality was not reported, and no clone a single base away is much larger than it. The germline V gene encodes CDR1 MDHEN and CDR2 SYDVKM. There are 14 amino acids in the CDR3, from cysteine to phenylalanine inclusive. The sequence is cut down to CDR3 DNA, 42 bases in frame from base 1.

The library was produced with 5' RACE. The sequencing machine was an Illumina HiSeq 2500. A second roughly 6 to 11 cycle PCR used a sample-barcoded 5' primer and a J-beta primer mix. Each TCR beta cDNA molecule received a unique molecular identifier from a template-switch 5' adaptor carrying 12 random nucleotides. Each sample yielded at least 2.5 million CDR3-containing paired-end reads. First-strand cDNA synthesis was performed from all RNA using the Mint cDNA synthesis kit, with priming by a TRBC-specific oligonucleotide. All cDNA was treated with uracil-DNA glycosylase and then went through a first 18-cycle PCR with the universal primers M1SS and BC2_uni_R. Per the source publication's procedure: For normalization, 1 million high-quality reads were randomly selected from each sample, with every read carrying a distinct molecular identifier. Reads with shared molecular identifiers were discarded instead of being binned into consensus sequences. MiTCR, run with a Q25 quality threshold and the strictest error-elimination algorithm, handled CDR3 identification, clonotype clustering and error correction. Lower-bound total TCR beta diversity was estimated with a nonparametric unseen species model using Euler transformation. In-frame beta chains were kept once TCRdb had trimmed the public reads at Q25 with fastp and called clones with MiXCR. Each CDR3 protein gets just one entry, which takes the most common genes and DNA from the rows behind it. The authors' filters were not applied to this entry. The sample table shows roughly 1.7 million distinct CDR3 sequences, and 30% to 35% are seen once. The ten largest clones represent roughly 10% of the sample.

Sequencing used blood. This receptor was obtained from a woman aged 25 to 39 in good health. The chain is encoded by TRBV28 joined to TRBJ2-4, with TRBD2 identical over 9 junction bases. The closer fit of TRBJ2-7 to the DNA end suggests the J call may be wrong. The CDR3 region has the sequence CASNAGGVLYEQYF. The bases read TGTGCCAGCAACGCGGGAGGGGTTCTATACGAGCAGTACTTC.